This T cell receptor (beta chain) was identified during a study of control samples from healthy donors and cancer patients. There are 15 residues in the CDR3. Germline V gene lookup returns CDR1 LGHNT and CDR2 FRNRAP. J lost 4 bases, V lost 5 bases, and 7 bases had no gene match. Sequenced by immunoSEQ multiplex PCR; TCRdb stores in-frame clones only, minus some. Of approximately 100,000 clones in the sample, roughly 86% were seen once. The clonotype was recovered from a young man in good health. The sample was blood. The J gene is TRBJ1-5, the V gene TRBV12-5, with TRBD1 matching over 8 bases. The CDR3 here is CASGVGQGLNQPQHF. The CDR3 region has the DNA TGTGCTAGTGGTGTAGGACAGGGATTAAATCAGCCCCAGCATTTT.